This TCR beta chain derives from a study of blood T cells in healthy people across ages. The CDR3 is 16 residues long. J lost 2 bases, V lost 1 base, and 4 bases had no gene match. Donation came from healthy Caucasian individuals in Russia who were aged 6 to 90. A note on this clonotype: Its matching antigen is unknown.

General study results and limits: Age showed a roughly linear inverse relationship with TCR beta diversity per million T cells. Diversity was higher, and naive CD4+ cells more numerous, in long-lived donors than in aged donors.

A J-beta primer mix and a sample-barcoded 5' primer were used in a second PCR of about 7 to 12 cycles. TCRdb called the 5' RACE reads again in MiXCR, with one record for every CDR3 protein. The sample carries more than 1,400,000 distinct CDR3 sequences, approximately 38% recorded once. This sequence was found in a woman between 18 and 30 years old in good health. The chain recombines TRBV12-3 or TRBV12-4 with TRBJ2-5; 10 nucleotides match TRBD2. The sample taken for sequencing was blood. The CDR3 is CASSLGRTSGQETQYF. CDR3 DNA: TGTGCCAGCAGTTTAGGCCGGACTAGCGGACAAGAGACCCAGTACTTC.